One and the same sample provided the 17 T cell receptor beta chains below, sequenced in a study of resident and recirculating memory T cells in vitiligo. TCRdb's copy holds only in-frame clones and misses some; the assay was immunoSEQ multiplex PCR. The sample lists tens of thousands of clones; about nine tenths were seen once. The sample comprised blood. All receptors come from a male donor with vitiligo.

V is TRBV7-2 and J is TRBJ1-2, with 10 nucleotides matching TRBD1. The CDR3 is 15 amino acids. Germline V gene lookup returns CDR1 SGHTA and CDR2 FQGNSA. With V trimmed by 3 bases and J by 2 bases, 3 bases remained unmatched. Here the CDR3 reads CASSFRTGGNYGYTF. The CDR3 DNA reads TGTGCCAGCAGCTTCCGGACAGGGGGGAACTATGGCTACACCTTC.

V gene TRBV6-4 combines with J gene TRBJ2-7; perhaps TRBD2 as D (5 bases). Germline CDR1 and CDR2: MRHNA and SNTAGT. The CDR3 contains 14 residues. V gave up 0 bases and J gave up 6 bases, with 12 bases separating them. Here the CDR3 DNA reads TGTGCCAGCAGTGACTCGGCGGAGGCGGGCGAGCAGTACTTC. Protein: CASSDSAEAGEQYF.

The V gene is TRBV4-3, the J gene TRBJ1-2; 7 nucleotides match TRBD1. CDR3 length: 18 residues. J lost 11 bases, V lost 7 bases, and 28 bases had no gene match. In germline, CDR1 is LGHNA, CDR2 YSLEER. The CDR3 sequence is CASNQGRQGDPRMAVYTF. The DNA of the CDR3 is TGCGCCAGCAACCAGGGCCGCCAGGGGGACCCCCGTATGGCAGTTTACACCTTC.

The chain links TRBV13 to TRBJ2-7, with 12 positions matching TRBD1. Germline CDR1 PRHDT, CDR2 FYEKMQ (reference sequence). J was trimmed by 0 bases and V by 5 bases; bases with no gene match: 14. The CDR3 runs to 19 residues. This CDR3 is CASSPVTGTGGSSSYEQYF. CDR3 DNA: TGTGCCAGCAGCCCCGTAACCGGGACAGGGGGCAGTAGCTCCTACGAGCAGTACTTC.

This clone was observed a single time. The J gene is TRBJ2-5, the V gene TRBV14, with TRBD2 matching over 11 bases. The CDR3 covers 19 residues. After removal of 4 bases from V and 5 bases from J, the junction contained 18 bases not matched to a gene. Germline CDR1 SGHDN, CDR2 FVKESK. DNA for the CDR3: TGTGCCAGCAGCCCTTCTAGCGGGGGGACCCGTTGGTGGAGCGAGACCCAGTACTTC. Translating it yields CASSPSSGGTRWWSETQYF.

This chain joins TRBV6-4 and TRBJ2-7, with D perhaps matching TRBD1 (5 bases). The germline V and J ends were trimmed by 8 bases and 3 bases, with 17 bases remaining between them. Germline-derived CDR1 and CDR2 are MRHNA and SNTAGT. The CDR3 extends over 14 amino acids. The CDR3 DNA sequence: TGTGCCAGCGGTAAACTCCAGGGATTCTACGAGCAGTACTTC. It specifies CASGKLQGFYEQYF.

This clone was observed a single time. The chain couples TRBV19 to TRBJ2-5; D gene uncertain. This CDR3 spans 13 amino acids. V was clipped by 1 base and J by 3 bases, with 6 bases between them. Germline V gives CDR1 LNHDA, CDR2 SQIVND (reference sequence). The CDR3 DNA is TGTGCCAGTAGTATAGTGGCAGAAGAGACCCAGTACTTC. Translation: CASSIVAEETQYF.

The rearrangement joins TRBV4-1 to TRBJ2-6; D is perhaps TRBD1 (5 bases). Germline-derived CDR1 and CDR2 are MGHRA and YSYEKL. This CDR3 has 18 residues. V was pared by 1 base and J by 3 bases, with 16 bases between. The CDR3 loop is CASSQGGAFLLGANVLTF. The CDR3 DNA is TGCGCCAGCAGCCAAGGGGGCGCTTTCCTGCTTGGGGCCAACGTCCTGACTTTC.

The chain combines TRBV28 with TRBJ1-2; 9 bases align to TRBD1. CDR3 length: 16 residues. The J segment lost 4 bases and the V segment lost 6 bases, leaving 12 bases of the junction unmatched. Germline V gene sequence: CDR1 MDHEN, CDR2 SYDVKM. The CDR3 coding sequence is TGTGCCAGCAGCCTAACCCTGGGGACAGGGATCTATGGCTACACCTTC. Its translation is CASSLTLGTGIYGYTF.

The chain is built from TRBV10-3 and TRBJ1-1; TRBD1 matches at 8 bases. CDR3 length: 12 residues. Germline trimming cut 6 bases from V and 5 bases from J; bases unmatched to any gene: 2. Germline values: CDR1 ENHRY, CDR2 SYGVKD. Here the CDR3 DNA reads TGTGCCATCAGGACAGGGGAAACTGAAGCTTTCTTT. Its translation is CAIRTGETEAFF.

CDR3 sequence (DNA): TGTGCCAGCTCAAGCACCGGGACAGACTACGAGCAGTACTTC. Residues: CASSSTGTDYEQYF. This chain links TRBV18 with TRBJ2-7; 7 nucleotides match TRBD1. The CDR3 spans 14 residues. Germline-derived CDR1 and CDR2 are KGHSH and LQKENI. Unmatched junction bases numbered 7, after V lost 5 bases and J lost 3 bases.

J is TRBJ2-3 and V is TRBV7-9; 8 nucleotides align to TRBD2. Trimming took 6 bases from V and 3 from J; bases not matched to a gene: 8. CDR3 length: 15 residues. Germline loops: CDR1 SEHNR, CDR2 FQNEAQ (reference sequence). CDR3 region: CASSPGGGLTDTQYF. The CDR3 DNA reads as TGTGCCAGCAGTCCTGGCGGGGGGCTTACAGATACGCAGTATTTT.

This chain links TRBV11-2 with TRBJ2-1; TRBD1 matches 9 bases. This CDR3 region has 17 residues. Germline CDR1 and CDR2: SGHAT and FQNNGV. V lost 0 bases, J lost 4 bases, and 7 bases stayed unmatched. CDR3 region: CASSLERGQGLYNEQFF. Here the CDR3 DNA reads TGTGCCAGCAGCTTAGAGAGGGGACAGGGCCTTTACAATGAGCAGTTCTTC.

The J gene is TRBJ1-3, the V gene TRBV28, with D unclear. The V and J ends lost 8 bases and 1 base respectively, with 9 bases between them. The CDR3 has 13 residues. Germline values: CDR1 MDHEN, CDR2 SYDVKM. The chain's CDR3 is CASRGSSGNTIYF. For the CDR3, the DNA is TGTGCCAGCCGCGGGAGTTCTGGAAACACCATATATTTT.

This chain connects TRBV5-4 to TRBJ2-7; no firm D call. Germline CDR1 SGHNT, CDR2 YYREEE (reference sequence). The CDR3 runs to 14 residues. Trimming took off 2 bases at V and 2 bases at J, with 11 bases between the two ends. This CDR3 is CASSFTEKPYEQYF. The CDR3 DNA reads as TGTGCCAGCAGCTTCACCGAGAAGCCCTACGAGCAGTACTTC.

On this clone itself: This same CDR3 is encoded by further DNA sequences in the sample. The CDR3 spells CASSLSGQGSGNTIYF. CDR3 nucleotides: TGTGCCAGCAGTTTATCTGGACAGGGCTCTGGAAACACCATATATTTT. This chain joins TRBV28 and TRBJ1-3; 8 positions agree with TRBD1. V was clipped by 1 base and J by 0 bases; unmatched bases: 2. CDR1 and CDR2 from the germline V gene are MDHEN and SYDVKM. The length of the CDR3 is 16 residues.

The V call is TRBV30, the J call TRBJ1-2; a weak D match, TRBD1 (5 bases). Germline CDR1 and CDR2: GTSNPN and SVGIG (reference sequence). There are 11 residues in the CDR3. CDR3: CATGERREDTF. CDR3 in DNA: TGTGCTACGGGTGAGCGCAGGGAAGACACCTTC.